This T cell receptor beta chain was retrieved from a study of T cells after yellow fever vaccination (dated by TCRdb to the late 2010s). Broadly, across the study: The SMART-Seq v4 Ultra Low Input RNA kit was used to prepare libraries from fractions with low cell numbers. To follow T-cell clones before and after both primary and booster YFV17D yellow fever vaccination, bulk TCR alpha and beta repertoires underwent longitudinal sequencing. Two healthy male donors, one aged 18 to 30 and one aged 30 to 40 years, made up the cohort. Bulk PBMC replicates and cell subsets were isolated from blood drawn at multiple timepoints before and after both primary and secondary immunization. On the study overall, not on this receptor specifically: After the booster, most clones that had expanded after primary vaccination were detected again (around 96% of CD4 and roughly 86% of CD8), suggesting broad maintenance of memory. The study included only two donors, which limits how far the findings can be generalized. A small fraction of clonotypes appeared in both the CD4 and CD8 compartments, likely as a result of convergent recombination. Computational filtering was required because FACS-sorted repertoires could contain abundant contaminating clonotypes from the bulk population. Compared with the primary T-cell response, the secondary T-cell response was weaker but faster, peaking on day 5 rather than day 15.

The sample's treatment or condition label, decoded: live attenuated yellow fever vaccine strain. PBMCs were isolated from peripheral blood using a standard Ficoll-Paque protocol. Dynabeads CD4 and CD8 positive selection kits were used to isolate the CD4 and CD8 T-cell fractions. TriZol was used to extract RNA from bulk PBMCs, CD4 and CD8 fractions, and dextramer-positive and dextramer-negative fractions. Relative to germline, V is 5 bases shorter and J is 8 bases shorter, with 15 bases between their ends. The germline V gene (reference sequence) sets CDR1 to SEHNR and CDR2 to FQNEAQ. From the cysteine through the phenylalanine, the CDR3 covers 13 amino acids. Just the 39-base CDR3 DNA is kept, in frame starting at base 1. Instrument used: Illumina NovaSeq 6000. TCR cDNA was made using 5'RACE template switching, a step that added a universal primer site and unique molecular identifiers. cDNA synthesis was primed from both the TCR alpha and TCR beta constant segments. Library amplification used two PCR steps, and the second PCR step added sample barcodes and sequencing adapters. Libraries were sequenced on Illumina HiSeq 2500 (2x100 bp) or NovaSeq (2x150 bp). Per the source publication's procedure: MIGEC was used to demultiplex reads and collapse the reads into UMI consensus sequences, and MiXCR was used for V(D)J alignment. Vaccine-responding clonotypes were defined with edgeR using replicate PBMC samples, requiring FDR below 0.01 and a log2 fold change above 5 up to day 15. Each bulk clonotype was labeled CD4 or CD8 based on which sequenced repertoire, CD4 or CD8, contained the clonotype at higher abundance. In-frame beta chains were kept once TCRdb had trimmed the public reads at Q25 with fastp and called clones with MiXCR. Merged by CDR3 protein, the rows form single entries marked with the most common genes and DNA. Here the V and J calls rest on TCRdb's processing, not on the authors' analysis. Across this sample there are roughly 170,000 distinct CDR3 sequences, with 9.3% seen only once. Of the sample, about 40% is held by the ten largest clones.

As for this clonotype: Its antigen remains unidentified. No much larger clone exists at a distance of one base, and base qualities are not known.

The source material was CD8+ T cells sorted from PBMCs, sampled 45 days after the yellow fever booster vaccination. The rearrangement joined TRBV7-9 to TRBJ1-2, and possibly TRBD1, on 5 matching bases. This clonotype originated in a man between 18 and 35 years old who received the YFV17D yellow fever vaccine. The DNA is TGTGCCAGCAGCCCCCAGACAGAGAGGGGCTACACCTTC. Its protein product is CASSPQTERGYTF.